A selection of T cell receptor beta chains follows, all from one sample in a study of graft-versus-host responses after intestinal transplantation. Antigens for these TCRs are unknown. TCRdb's copy holds only in-frame clones and misses some; the assay was immunoSEQ multiplex PCR. Of some 90,000 clones in the sample, more than 90% were seen once. The sequences come from unstimulated CD4+ T cells sorted from spleen or lymph node cells, collected before intestinal transplant. The source is a human donor who received an intestinal transplant. CDR3s include the opening cysteine and the closing phenylalanine or tryptophan. A D gene is named only where the DNA matches it firmly. Clone size is given for some rows only: seen once, a few or many times, or a class if the clone is expanded.

NA,few,TRBJ2-5,TRBV11-2,CASSLVGAWSPETQYF,TGTGCCAGCAGCTTAGTCGGGGCATGGAGTCCAGAGACCCAGTACTTC
NA,once,TRBJ2-7,TRBV2,CASSVQGASYEQYF,TGTGCCAGCAGCGTCCAGGGAGCCTCCTACGAGCAGTACTTC
TRBD1,NA,TRBJ1-2,TRBV7-9,CASSLGTGYGYTF,TGTGCCAGCAGCTTGGGGACAGGCTATGGCTACACCTTC
NA,few,TRBJ1-3,TRBV6-6,CASSYSIDGNTIYF,TGTGCCAGCAGTTACTCGATTGATGGAAACACCATATATTTT
TRBD2,NA,TRBJ2-1,TRBV9,CASSQEGGRLYNEQFF,TGTGCCAGCAGCCAAGAGGGAGGGCGTCTCTACAATGAGCAGTTCTTC
TRBD2,once,TRBJ2-1,TRBV27,CASSSNSRLAGIYNEQFF,TGTGCCAGCAGTTCAAACTCGAGACTAGCGGGAATCTACAATGAGCAGTTCTTC
NA,NA,TRBJ1-2,TRBV28,CASSFGFSVYGYTF,TGTGCCAGCAGTTTTGGCTTCAGCGTCTATGGCTACACCTTC
NA,NA,TRBJ1-3,TRBV19,CASSPNGQGRNTIYF,TGTGCCAGTAGTCCCAACGGGCAGGGTCGAAACACCATATATTTT
TRBD2,NA,TRBJ2-1,TRBV11-1,CASSLVPSGTYNEQFF,TGTGCCAGCAGCTTAGTTCCTAGCGGGACCTACAATGAGCAGTTCTTC
NA,NA,TRBJ2-3,TRBV28,CASRPEGYTDTQYF,TGTGCCAGCAGACCTGAGGGTTACACAGATACGCAGTATTTT
NA,NA,TRBJ1-5,TRBV6-9,CASSEMTGLIQPQHF,TGTGCCAGCAGTGAAATGACAGGCCTGATTCAGCCCCAGCATTTT
TRBD1,NA,TRBJ2-7,TRBV14,CASSQRTGVFGEQYF,TGTGCCAGCAGCCAACGGACAGGGGTCTTTGGCGAGCAGTACTTC
NA,NA,TRBJ1-2,TRBV28,CASSLGRGEYGYTF,TGTGCCAGCAGTTTGGGCAGGGGAGAATATGGCTACACCTTC
NA,NA,TRBJ1-2,TRBV6-1,CASSVQGYGYTF,TGTGCCAGCAGTGTACAGGGCTATGGCTACACCTTC
TRBD1,NA,TRBJ1-5,TRBV6-5,CASSPDRGSNQPQHF,TGTGCCAGCAGTCCGGACAGGGGGAGCAATCAGCCCCAGCATTTT
NA,NA,TRBJ2-2,TRBV5-5,CASSLLGTAPGELFF,TGTGCCAGCAGCTTGCTCGGGACCGCTCCGGGGGAGCTGTTTTTT
TRBD1,NA,TRBJ2-6,TRBV19,CASSTRTGQRPPFSGANVLTF,TGTGCCAGTAGTACTAGGACAGGGCAACGCCCACCATTCTCTGGGGCCAACGTCCTGACTTTC
TRBD1,NA,TRBJ2-7,TRBV6-1,CASSGDRVGSYEQYF,TGTGCCAGCAGCGGTGACAGGGTGGGTTCCTACGAGCAGTACTTC
NA,NA,TRBJ1-2,TRBV19,CASSIGPGPNYGYTF,TGTGCCAGTAGTATAGGGCCCGGCCCTAACTATGGCTACACCTTC
TRBD2,NA,TRBJ2-2,TRBV28,CASSLRGLAGAGELFF,TGTGCCAGCAGTTTAAGGGGACTAGCGGGAGCCGGGGAGCTGTTTTTT
TRBD2,NA,TRBJ2-5,TRBV27,CASSLSPGGEETQYF,TGTGCCAGCAGTTTATCCCCGGGGGGGGAAGAGACCCAGTACTTC
NA,NA,TRBJ1-1,TRBV11-2,CASSLGVGRRGTEAFF,TGTGCCAGCAGCTTAGGTGTGGGCAGACGGGGAACTGAAGCTTTCTTT
TRBD1,few,TRBJ1-6,TRBV14,CASSQWRARGDSPLHF,TGTGCCAGCAGCCAATGGAGGGCCAGGGGGGATTCACCCCTCCACTTT
NA,NA,TRBJ1-2,TRBV5-6,CASSLRRIYGYTF,TGTGCCAGCAGCTTGAGGCGGATCTATGGCTACACCTTC
NA,NA,TRBJ2-2,TRBV27,CASSPGRTNTGELFF,TGTGCCAGCAGCCCGGGACGCACGAACACCGGGGAGCTGTTTTTT
TRBD2,NA,TRBJ2-2,TRBV19,CASTLTSGGNTGELFF,TGTGCCAGTACCTTGACTAGCGGAGGGAACACCGGGGAGCTGTTTTTT
NA,once,TRBJ1-1,TRBV5-1,CASSFGASQGSTEAFF,TGCGCCAGCAGCTTTGGGGCCAGCCAGGGGAGCACTGAAGCTTTCTTT
NA,NA,TRBJ2-1,TRBV5-6,CASSLLMVGLRTLSNEQFF,TGTGCCAGCAGCTTGCTGATGGTGGGGCTCAGGACGCTATCAAATGAGCAGTTCTTC
TRBD2,NA,TRBJ2-1,TRBV30,CAWSVRLAGDNEQFF,TGTGCCTGGAGTGTCCGGTTAGCGGGAGACAATGAGCAGTTCTTC
TRBD2,NA,TRBJ2-2,TRBV5-1,CASSLYSGSNTGELFF,TGCGCCAGCAGCTTGTATAGCGGGTCGAACACCGGGGAGCTGTTTTTT
TRBD2,once,TRBJ2-3,TRBV4-2,CASSQGVAGPDTQYF,TGTGCCAGCAGCCAAGGGGTAGCGGGGCCAGATACGCAGTATTTT
TRBD2,NA,TRBJ2-5,TRBV5-6,CASSLKGLAVSGQYF,TGTGCCAGCAGCCTCAAAGGACTAGCGGTGTCTGGGCAGTACTTC
TRBD2,NA,TRBJ2-4,TRBV19,CASSIVAGIAKNIQYF,TGTGCCAGTAGTATTGTAGCGGGAATAGCCAAAAACATTCAGTACTTC
TRBD2,NA,TRBJ2-1,TRBV7-9,CASSIGVPAGGNNEQFF,TGTGCCAGCAGCATAGGAGTGCCAGCGGGAGGGAACAATGAGCAGTTCTTC
TRBD1,NA,TRBJ1-1,TRBV30,CAWSVQGADTEAFF,TGTGCCTGGAGTGTACAGGGGGCGGACACTGAAGCTTTCTTT
TRBD2,NA,TRBJ2-1,TRBV7-3,CASSSAGLAGGPTYNEQFF,TGTGCCAGCAGCTCCGCGGGACTAGCGGGAGGGCCGACGTACAATGAGCAGTTCTTC
NA,NA,TRBJ1-6,TRBV2,CAVVGGPNSPLHF,TGTGCCGTAGTCGGGGGCCCTAATTCACCCCTCCACTTT
TRBD2,NA,TRBJ2-5,TRBV7-2,CASSSTGLAGGPGETQYF,TGTGCCAGCAGCTCGACCGGACTAGCGGGAGGGCCTGGGGAGACCCAGTACTTC